Here is one TCR beta chain with its context. In the original processing: Junction-only sequences without quality scores came from ImmunoSEQ, so filtering differed. Repertoires were generated with immunoSEQ multiplex PCR, while TCRdb's copy carries only in-frame clones and drops some. V, J and clone size derive from that table, while D and trimming were established from the DNA sequence. The repertoire includes about 2.4 million clones, roughly 93% of them detected once, and about 0.38% sits in the top ten. These data originate in a study of shared clonotypes between healthy human individuals. The V and J ends lost 0 bases and 6 bases respectively, with 12 bases between them. The CDR3 covers 15 residues. Germline V gene data show CDR1 as SGHRS and CDR2 as YFSETQ.

This receptor was obtained from a man in his late teens or twenties in good health. Some clones in this sample may be carry-over from other donors' samples. Sequenced sample: naive CD4+ T cells from PBMCs. Described subset: CD45RA+ positively selected. This chain joins TRBV5-1 and TRBJ2-2; D is possibly TRBD1 (6 bases). The CDR3 spells CASSLVQGLAGELFF. DNA for the CDR3: TGCGCCAGCAGCTTGGTACAGGGCCTCGCCGGGGAGCTGTTTTTT.